The 18 T cell receptor beta chains below all came from one sample that was sequenced in a study of regulatory T cells in long-lasting Graves disease. Noted time point: newly diagnosed GD, antithyroid drugs for less than 3 months. The TCR library used RNA extracted from PBMCs. The TCR beta library used iRepertoire HTBI primers with Arm-PCR amplification of CDR3. MiXCR, applied by TCRdb to the multiplex PCR reads, yields one record per CDR3 protein. The table has more than 300,000 distinct CDR3 sequences, roughly a sixth seen once; the top ten hold roughly 20%. Sequencing was performed on peripheral blood mononuclear cells (PBMCs), taken at new diagnosis, from a patient treated with antithyroid drugs. The source of these receptors is a female donor with Graves disease.

This clonotype has ten or more counts. V usage is TRBV7-9 and J usage is TRBJ2-1; tentatively, D is TRBD1 or TRBD2 (6 bases each). Germline CDR1 SEHNR, CDR2 FQNEAQ (reference sequence). The CDR3 has 14 amino acids. Trimming removed 3 bases from V and 6 bases from J, with 12 bases in between. The CDR3 region has the DNA TGTGCCAGCAGCTTGGGGGGCGAAGGCAATGAGCAGTTCTTC. Encoded protein: CASSLGGEGNEQFF.

This clonotype was observed a few times. The rearrangement uses TRBV27 and TRBJ1-6; TRBD1 aligns across 9 bases. The junction had 6 bases not matched to a gene; V was cut back by 5 bases and J by 10 bases. CDR1 is MNHEY, CDR2 SMNVEV, per germline (reference sequence). The CDR3 runs to 14 residues. This CDR3 is CASSGQGRASPLHF. The DNA for the CDR3 is TGTGCCAGCAGTGGACAGGGGCGCGCCTCACCCCTCCACTTT.

This clonotype was picked up many times. J is TRBJ2-7 and V is TRBV10-3, with D tentatively TRBD1 or TRBD2 (5 bases each). This CDR3 is 17 amino acids long. Trimming cost V 8 bases and J 0 bases, with 23 bases left between them. Germline CDR1 ENHRY, CDR2 SYGVKD. CDR3 sequence (DNA): TGTGCCATCTCGAAAACGGGGTCCGCAGGGAACTCCTACGAGCAGTACTTC. Its protein is CAISKTGSAGNSYEQYF.

This clonotype was seen only a few times. The V gene is TRBV19, the J gene TRBJ1-2, with 7 bases matching TRBD1. CDR1 is LNHDA, CDR2 SQIVND, per germline (reference sequence). With V trimmed by 3 bases and J by 2 bases, 3 bases remained unmatched. The CDR3 has 14 residues. For the CDR3, the DNA is TGTGCCAGTAGTATCCTGACAGGGAACTATGGCTACACCTTC. Its protein product is CASSILTGNYGYTF.

This clonotype has a count of ten or more. V gene TRBV9 combines with J gene TRBJ1-2; D possibly corresponds to TRBD1 (5 bases). CDR1 SGDLS and CDR2 YYNGEE come from the germline V gene. CDR3 length: 13 amino acids. Trimming took 2 bases from V and 8 from J, leaving 13 bases between them. CDR3 sequence (DNA): TGTGCCAGCAGCGTCTCAGGGTCCCGCGGCTACACCTTC. Its translation is CASSVSGSRGYTF.

V and J are TRBV7-9 and TRBJ2-7; TRBD1 aligns across 8 bases. Germline V gene data show CDR1 as SEHNR and CDR2 as FQNEAQ (reference sequence). Trimming cost V 5 bases and J 5 bases; bases outside gene matches: 11. The CDR3 loop spans 15 amino acids. The CDR3 coding sequence is TGTGCCAGCAGCGAAAGAGGGCAGGGGGCGGACGAGCAGTACTTC. Translation: CASSERGQGADEQYF. The variable domain in full, completed from reference TRBV7-9 and TRBJ2-7, reads DTGVSQNPRHKITKRGQNVTFRCDPISEHNRLYWYRQTLGQGPEFLTYFQNEAQLEKSRLLSDRFSAERPKGSFSTLEIQRTEQGDSAMYLCASSERGQGADEQYFGPGTRLTVT.

The V call is TRBV12-5, the J call TRBJ2-5; perhaps TRBD1 as D (7 bases). The CDR3 length is 16 residues. Between the trimmed V and J ends, which lost 5 bases and 0 bases, there was a span of 16 bases. Germline CDR1 is LGHNT and CDR2 is FRNRAP. This CDR3 is CASGLQQGRYQETQYF. The CDR3 DNA reads TGTGCTAGTGGTCTTCAACAGGGGAGGTACCAAGAGACCCAGTACTTC.

This clonotype was found many times. This chain joins TRBV9 and TRBJ1-1; a weak D match, TRBD1 (6 bases). The germline V gene has CDR1 SGDLS and CDR2 YYNGEE. This CDR3 is 14 amino acids long. Deletions cut 0 bases from V and 10 bases from J, with 16 bases between. The CDR3 spells CASSVDQLQGTAFF. The CDR3 coding sequence is TGTGCCAGCAGCGTAGACCAACTACAGGGAACAGCTTTCTTT.

This clonotype was picked up a small number of times. The V and J genes are TRBV12-3 or TRBV12-4 and TRBJ1-6; perhaps TRBD1 as D (6 bases). The CDR3 covers 13 residues. Between the trimmed V and J ends, which lost 10 bases and 7 bases, there was a span of 14 bases. In nucleotides, the CDR3 is TGTGCCACCATGGGGGCCGCCAATTCACCCCTCCACTTT. Protein product: CATMGAANSPLHF.

This clonotype has at least ten counts. The genes are TRBV7-9 and TRBJ2-7, with D unclear. This CDR3 spans 12 amino acids. Trimming took off 6 bases at V and 3 bases at J, with 9 bases between the two ends. The germline gives CDR1 SEHNR, CDR2 FQNEAQ (reference sequence). The DNA for the CDR3 is TGTGCCAGCAGTTTACTCCACTACGAGCAGTACTTC. Translated: CASSLLHYEQYF.

This clonotype has only a few counts. V and J are TRBV10-3 and TRBJ1-6; D remains unclear. The CDR3 runs to 19 residues. The ends were cut back, 4 bases at V and 0 bases at J, with 19 bases in the middle. The germline CDR1 and CDR2 sequences are ENHRY and SYGVKD. CDR3 sequence: CAISVNGEHMSSYNSPLHF. The CDR3 nucleotides are TGTGCCATCAGTGTTAACGGGGAACACATGAGCTCCTATAATTCACCCCTCCACTTT.

A note on this clonotype: Here the CDR3 omits its conserved ending phenylalanine or tryptophan, so a read error is the likely source. This chain links TRBV29-1 with TRBJ2-7, with D hard to call. With 6 bases removed from V and 3 bases from J, the gap between germline ends came to 12 bases. Germline CDR1 is SQVTM and CDR2 is ANQGSEA. This CDR3 has 12 amino acids. The CDR3: CSVMYSRYEQYL. The CDR3 coding sequence is TGCAGCGTCATGTATTCCCGCTACGAGCAGTACTTG.

This clonotype was detected many times. The V and J genes are TRBV20-1 and TRBJ1-2; the D is unclear. Germline CDR1 reads DFQATT; CDR2 reads SNEGSKA (reference sequence). V lost 2 bases and J 0 bases, leaving 7 bases between the germline ends. The CDR3 sequence is 13 residues long. In DNA form, the CDR3 reads TGCAGTGCTAGATACAGCGCTAACTATGGCTACACCTTC. Residues: CSARYSANYGYTF.

This clonotype was seen many times. The DNA for the CDR3 is TGTGCCAGCAGCTTAGTTAAAGATACGCAGTATTTT. It specifies CASSLVKDTQYF. The chain joins TRBV11-2 to TRBJ2-3; no definite D call. Trimming took off 1 base at V and 5 bases at J, with 4 bases between the two ends. Germline loops: CDR1 SGHAT, CDR2 FQNNGV. CDR3 size: 12 residues.

This clonotype was detected many times. The chain joins TRBV6-2 or TRBV6-3 to TRBJ1-1; TRBD1 agrees at 7 bases. V trimming: 1 base; J trimming: 1 base; junction bases outside the gene matches: 0. The germline CDR1 and CDR2 sequences are MNHEY and SVGEGT. The CDR3 is made up of 14 amino acids. The CDR3 nucleotides read TGTGCCAGCAGTTACTGGACAGGGAACACTGAAGCTTTCTTT. Translated: CASSYWTGNTEAFF.

This clonotype was seen ten or more times. V and J are TRBV27 and TRBJ1-1; 7 bases match TRBD1. The junction had 13 bases not matched to a gene; V was cut back by 5 bases and J by 4 bases. CDR1 MNHEY and CDR2 SMNVEV come from the germline V gene (reference sequence). This CDR3 is 16 amino acids long. For the CDR3, the DNA is TGTGCCAGCAGTCCAAGAACAGGGGAGGTTCGCACTGAAGCTTTCTTT. Its protein is CASSPRTGEVRTEAFF.

Concerning this clonotype itself: This may be a read error, as it is one base from a much larger clone. The chain carries TRBV18 and TRBJ1-2; unclear D gene. V lost 3 bases and J 2 bases, leaving 10 bases between the germline ends. Germline assignment: CDR1 KGHSH and CDR2 LQKENI. The CDR3 is 14 residues long. CDR3: CASSPWVTNYGYTF. The CDR3 nucleotides are TGTGCCAGCTCACCCTGGGTTACCAACTATGGCTACACCTTC. The whole variable domain, filled in from reference TRBV18 and TRBJ1-2, reads NAGVMQNPRHLVRRRGQEARLRCSPMKGHSHVYWYRQLPEEGLKFMVYLQKENIIDESGMPKERFSAEFPKEGPSILRIQQVVRGDSAAYFCASSPWVTNYGYTFGSGTRLTVV.

This clonotype was observed at least ten times. The rearrangement links TRBV4-1 to TRBJ1-2; D is unclear. CDR3 length equals 14 residues. From germline, CDR1 is MGHRA and CDR2 YSYEKL. Deletions cut 2 bases from V and 5 bases from J, with 12 bases between. CDR3 sequence: CASSQPRTVYGYTF. Here the CDR3 DNA reads TGCGCCAGCAGCCAACCCCGGACGGTTTATGGCTACACCTTC.